The 17 T cell receptor beta chains below were found in one sample sequenced in a study of cytomegalovirus exposure and HLA in healthy donors. It was with 60 Vbeta and 13 Jbeta primers that the PCR ran. Sequenced by immunoSEQ multiplex PCR; TCRdb stores in-frame clones only, minus some. This table holds roughly 77,000 clones, around 10% found once. The sequencing input was PBMCs. Source of these receptors: a man in his 60s in good health and CMV-seropositive.

V and J are TRBV7-2 and TRBJ1-1; D is perhaps TRBD1 (5 bases). Per the germline V gene, CDR1 is SGHTA and CDR2 is FQGNSA. Trimming removed 5 bases from V and 5 bases from J, with 15 bases in between. The CDR3 loop spans 14 amino acids. Here the CDR3 DNA reads TGTGCCAGCAGCCAGGAGGGGCGGCGAACTGAAGCTTTCTTT. Translating gives CASSQEGRRTEAFF.

This clone was observed a few times. The chain is built from TRBV27 and TRBJ2-3, with 9 bases matching TRBD1. The CDR3 has 16 amino acids. From germline, CDR1 is MNHEY and CDR2 SMNVEV (reference sequence). With 1 base clipped from V and 4 bases from J, the junction kept 6 bases outside the gene matches. The CDR3 coding sequence is TGTGCCAGCAGTTTATATGGGACAGGGACGTCAGATACGCAGTATTTT. This encodes CASSLYGTGTSDTQYF.

This chain links TRBV2 with TRBJ1-5; no clear D gene. Trimming took off 0 bases at V and 2 bases at J, with 11 bases between the two ends. Germline loops: CDR1 SNHLY, CDR2 FYNNEI. This CDR3 is built from 16 residues. For the CDR3, the DNA is TGTGCCAGCAGTGAAGCTTACCAGGTTGGCAATCAGCCCCAGCATTTT. Translating it yields CASSEAYQVGNQPQHF.

This chain joins TRBV18 and TRBJ2-1, with TRBD2 identical over 8 bases. Germline-derived CDR1 and CDR2 are KGHSH and LQKENI. V lost 3 bases to trimming and J lost 4 bases; unmatched junction nucleotides: 2. The CDR3 sequence is 14 residues long. The CDR3 region is CASSPSGGYNEQFF. In DNA form, the CDR3 reads TGTGCCAGCTCACCGTCGGGGGGGTACAATGAGCAGTTCTTC.

V is TRBV13 and J is TRBJ1-1; D is unclear. CDR3 length: 11 amino acids. The V gene lost 3 bases and the J gene lost 5 bases, with 4 bases spanning the gap. Per germline, CDR1 PRHDT and CDR2 FYEKMQ (reference sequence). The CDR3 spells CASSFGTEAFF. CDR3 coding DNA: TGTGCCAGCAGCTTCGGGACTGAAGCTTTCTTT.

The chain employs TRBV5-1 and TRBJ2-2; TRBD2 agrees at 11 bases. CDR1 and CDR2 from the germline V gene are SGHRS and YFSETQ. V was clipped by 3 bases and J by 1 base; unmatched bases: 2. This CDR3 has 16 residues. The CDR3 DNA reads as TGCGCCAGCAGCTCGGGACTAGCGGAGAACACCGGGGAGCTGTTTTTT. Amino acid sequence: CASSSGLAENTGELFF. The whole variable domain, filled in from reference TRBV5-1 and TRBJ2-2, reads KAGVTQTPRYLIKTRGQQVTLSCSPISGHRSVSWYQQTPGQGLQFLFEYFSETQRNKGNFPGRFSGRQFSNSRSEMNVSTLELGDSALYLCASSSGLAENTGELFFGEGSRLTVL.

The chain links TRBV5-4 to TRBJ1-2, with TRBD1 as a possible D gene (5 bases). The CDR3 has 13 amino acids. The V end was cut by 0 bases, the J end by 5 bases, with 8 bases between. From germline, CDR1 is SGHNT and CDR2 YYREEE (reference sequence). The DNA for the CDR3 is TGTGCCAGCAGCTTGGTTCAGGGTTATGGCTACACCTTC. This translates into CASSLVQGYGYTF.

The rearrangement joins TRBV6-1 to TRBJ1-5; a weak D match, TRBD1 (5 bases). This CDR3 spans 17 amino acids. With 1 base removed from V and 2 bases from J, the gap between germline ends came to 15 bases. Germline V lookup: CDR1 MNHNS, CDR2 SASEGT. The CDR3 here is CASSEGRRDLRNQPQHF. Here the CDR3 DNA reads TGTGCCAGCAGTGAAGGACGGAGGGACCTACGCAATCAGCCCCAGCATTTT.

This clone was detected only a few times. The gene calls are TRBV2 and TRBJ2-1, with 16 bases fitting TRBD2. Germline V gene data show CDR1 as SNHLY and CDR2 as FYNNEI. This CDR3 region has 18 residues. After removal of 3 bases from V and 5 bases from J, the junction contained 7 bases not matched to a gene. The CDR3 region has the DNA TGTGCCAGCAGTGACACGGGACTAGCGGGGGGGCGGAACAATGAGCAGTTCTTC. Protein sequence: CASSDTGLAGGRNNEQFF.

This sequence joins TRBV19 and TRBJ2-3; TRBD2 matches at 8 bases. Looked up from germline, CDR1 is LNHDA and CDR2 is SQIVND (reference sequence). V dropped 7 bases and J dropped 5; count of bases not matched to a gene: 11. CDR3 size: 15 residues. The CDR3 loop is CASNQRGTSGDTQYF. As DNA, the CDR3 is TGTGCCAGTAACCAGCGGGGGACCTCAGGAGATACGCAGTATTTT.

This clone has a handful of counts. The chain employs TRBV10-3 and TRBJ2-7; D might be TRBD2 (5 bases). Between the trimmed V and J ends, which lost 4 bases and 3 bases, there was a span of 10 bases. Germline-derived CDR1 and CDR2 are ENHRY and SYGVKD. The CDR3 is 13 amino acids. The chain's CDR3 is CAISVASIYEQYF. CDR3 in DNA: TGTGCCATCAGTGTAGCTAGCATCTACGAGCAGTACTTC.

The CDR3 region has the DNA TGCGCCAGCAGCTCCTCGTTTACTAGCGGATACAATGAGCAGTTCTTC. Protein sequence: CASSSSFTSGYNEQFF. The gene calls are TRBV5-1 and TRBJ2-1, with TRBD2 matching over 8 bases. Germline lookup yields CDR1 SGHRS and CDR2 YFSETQ. The CDR3 contains 16 residues. After removal of 3 bases from V and 4 bases from J, the junction contained 9 bases not matched to a gene.

This sequence joins TRBV27 and TRBJ2-2; 11 bases fit TRBD2. From germline, CDR1 is MNHEY and CDR2 SMNVEV (reference sequence). The CDR3 runs 13 residues. V was pared by 11 bases and J by 7 bases, with 6 bases of the junction left unmatched. CDR3 loop: CAVGTSGVGELFF. The CDR3 DNA reads TGTGCCGTTGGGACTAGCGGAGTCGGGGAGCTGTTTTTT.

Only a few counts were recorded for this clone. The chain has TRBV2 and TRBJ2-7; D is perhaps TRBD1 (6 bases). The length of the CDR3 is 16 residues. The germline V gene has CDR1 SNHLY and CDR2 FYNNEI. CDR3 sequence reads: CASSEAEGTKRYDQYV. DNA for the CDR3: TGTGCCAGCAGTGAAGCGGAAGGGACAAAACGATACGATCAGTACGTC.

The V and J genes are TRBV10-3 and TRBJ2-3; TRBD1 agrees at 8 bases. The CDR3 length is 14 residues. Trimming removed 3 bases from V and 3 bases from J; junction bases left unmatched: 2. CDR1 is ENHRY, CDR2 SYGVKD, per germline. The CDR3 DNA reads as TGTGCCATCAGTGACAGGGGGCAGACAGATACGCAGTATTTT. It yields the protein CAISDRGQTDTQYF.

This clone has a handful of counts. V usage is TRBV11-2 and J usage is TRBJ2-1; 8 bases agree with TRBD2. This CDR3 is 14 amino acids long. The V and J ends lost 3 bases and 6 bases, in that order; junction bases with no gene match: 4. Germline V lookup: CDR1 SGHAT, CDR2 FQNNGV. The CDR3 spells CASSFAGGINEQFF. In DNA form, the CDR3 reads TGTGCCAGCAGCTTCGCGGGGGGAATCAATGAGCAGTTCTTC.

This clone was observed many times. This chain connects TRBV4-1 to TRBJ2-3; TRBD2 matches 14 bases. The CDR3 runs 20 residues. The germline CDR1 and CDR2 sequences are MGHRA and YSYEKL. With 0 bases clipped from V and 1 base from J, the junction kept 9 bases outside the gene matches. This CDR3 is CASSQESGTSGGPRTDTQYF. The CDR3 coding sequence is TGCGCCAGCAGCCAAGAGTCCGGGACTAGCGGGGGCCCCCGCACAGATACGCAGTATTTT.